This note documents a single T cell receptor (beta chain) sequence. Its antigen is not known. This entry belongs to a study of cytomegalovirus exposure and HLA in healthy donors. Regarding the study as a whole: Differences between HLA loci emerged in a later analysis of TCR association rates, with DRB1 most and HLA-C fewest. Reports state that TCR beta sequences accurately predicted most subjects' HLA-A and HLA-B alleles.

Germline loops: CDR1 SGDLS, CDR2 YYNGEE. Trimming removed 4 bases at V and 7 bases at J, with 12 bases between. The CDR3 is 14 residues long. Amplification used 60 Vbeta primers and 13 Jbeta primers. In the original processing: As a later analysis found, there were 82 million or so unique TCR beta chains, of which some 10 million were shared. Repertoires were generated with immunoSEQ multiplex PCR, while TCRdb's copy carries only in-frame clones and drops some. V and J calls and clone size follow that table, whereas D and trimming were derived from the DNA. Of over 140,000 clones in the sample, 65% to 85% were seen once.

Sequenced sample: PBMCs. The sequence was collected from a man in his fifties in good health and CMV-seronegative. The V call is TRBV9, the J call TRBJ1-6; D not resolved. Written as DNA, the CDR3 is TGTGCCAGCAGCTCAGTGCCTCCCAATTCACCCCTCCACTTT. This sequence encodes CASSSVPPNSPLHF. Full variable domain (remainder filled in from reference TRBV9 and TRBJ1-6): DSGVTQTPKHLITATGQRVTLRCSPRSGDLSVYWYQQSLDQGLQFLIQYYNGEERAKGNILERFSAQQFPDLHSELNLSSLELGDSALYFCASSSVPPNSPLHFGNGTRLTVT.